The clone carrying this T cell receptor beta chain was found a few times. Sequencing was performed with immunoSEQ multiplex PCR; in TCRdb, only in-frame clones are kept and a portion is missing. The sample carries 40,000 to 55,000 clones, 70% to 90% recorded once. The data derive from a study of PD-L1 blockade in urothelial cancer. Documented time point: pretreatment peripheral blood. The material sequenced was PBMCs, taken around atezolizumab (anti-PD-L1) treatment. This TCR was recovered from a donor at least 40 years old with urothelial cancer.

CDR3 protein: CASSQSDSMGSEQYF. The CDR3 DNA sequence: TGTGCCAGCTCACAATCAGACAGTATGGGATCCGAGCAGTACTTC. The chain joins TRBV18 to TRBJ2-7; possibly TRBD1 for D (5 bases). Germline CDR1 and CDR2: KGHSH and LQKENI. The CDR3 runs to 15 residues. Between the trimmed V and J ends, which lost 4 bases and 6 bases, there was a span of 19 bases.